This T cell receptor (beta chain) was obtained from a study of Ad26.COV2.S vaccination and SARS-CoV-2 variants. Background on the study: Once or twice, 56 days apart, Ad26.COV2.S was delivered intramuscularly.

TCRdb keeps only in-frame clones here, not all; method: immunoSEQ multiplex PCR. The sample lists about 680,000 clones, roughly 90% occurring once. The germline gives CDR1 SGHTA, CDR2 FQGNSA. CDR3 size: 15 residues. The V end lost 8 bases, the J end lost 0 bases, and 14 bases lay between the germline ends. Treatment specified: roughly 20 received Ad26.COV2.S at low or high dose, single or two shots; five or six received placebo; per-sample allocation not given. Collection of samples fell on day 63 after the first vaccine or placebo injection. In Boston, an adult donor aged 18-55 years took part. Note on this clone: Its antigen is as yet unknown.

Study conclusions and caveats: Recipients of either vaccine or placebo displayed similar breadth of non-spike TCRs.

The clonotype comes from a person between 18 and 65 years old who received the Ad26.COV2.S COVID-19 vaccine or a placebo. This chain connects TRBV7-2 to TRBJ2-1, with D possibly matching TRBD2 (7 bases). Source: peripheral blood, taken in a trial of Ad26.COV2.S vaccine versus placebo. CDR3 nucleotide sequence: TGTGCCAGCCGCGGGGGCCCGAGCTCCTACAATGAGCAGTTCTTC. Translated, it gives CASRGGPSSYNEQFF.